This T cell receptor beta chain was captured by sequencing in a study of blood T cell repertoires in COVID-19. The method was immunoSEQ multiplex PCR; TCRdb's version includes in-frame clones alone and lacks a portion of them. The table includes 90,000 to 130,000 clones, 87% detected once. The CDR3 contains 11 residues. Germline CDR1 SGHNT, CDR2 YENEEA. The germline V and J ends were trimmed by 3 bases and 5 bases, with 3 bases remaining between them. The receptor was derived from a human donor in a cohort sampled during active COVID-19. The V call is TRBV11-3, the J call TRBJ2-3; D call uncertain. The source material was peripheral blood. This CDR3 is CASSFRDTQYF. The CDR3 DNA reads as TGTGCCAGCAGCTTCAGAGATACGCAGTATTTT.